This TCR beta chain was sequenced for a study of T-cell reconstitution after alpha-beta-depleted transplantation in children. The CDR3 extends over 17 amino acids. Trimming cost V 0 bases and J 0 bases; bases outside gene matches: 7. Germline V CDR1 and CDR2: SGHKS, YYEKEE (reference sequence). Unique molecular identifiers were incorporated during preparation of the TCRbeta library. TCRdb fed the PCR reads into MiXCR, producing one record per CDR3 protein. The sample contains about 540,000 distinct CDR3 sequences, approximately 20% of which appear only once. The TCR sequence derives from a human donor who donated a stem cell graft to a child with acute lymphoblastic leukemia. This material consisted of PBMCs from the stem cell graft donor, taken from the stem cell graft. The genes are TRBV5-5 and TRBJ2-3; TRBD2 aligns across 7 bases. In DNA form, the CDR3 reads TGTGCCAGCAGCTTGGGACTAGCAGGAACTAGCACAGATACGCAGTATTTT. Amino acid sequence: CASSLGLAGTSTDTQYF.